This T cell receptor (beta chain) was documented in a study of early T cells in non-severe SARS-CoV-2 infection. Across the study: Chains were unpaired, as sequencing was done on bulk RNA from unsorted whole blood. Broader study findings: In VDJdb matching, anti-spike CD8 responses were favored while private and CD4 specificities went missing.

Details on this clonotype: What it recognizes is unknown.

Individual cDNA molecules were tagged with unique molecular identifiers, the study reported. TCRdb independently ran MiXCR on the 5' RACE reads; one entry per CDR3 protein. This sample has 65,000 to 70,000 distinct CDR3 sequences, with approximately 12% found just once. The V end was cut by 1 base, the J end by 3 bases, with 16 bases between. Germline loops: CDR1 LGHDT, CDR2 YNNKEL (reference sequence). The CDR3 covers 16 residues. The receptor comes from an adult who was a healthcare worker with PCR-confirmed SARS-CoV-2 infection or an uninfected control (not recorded which). The rearrangement links TRBV3-1 to TRBJ2-7, with TRBD2 as a possible D gene (6 bases). Material for sequencing was whole blood. Here the CDR3 reads CASSQGLGQGGYEQYF. As DNA, the CDR3 is TGTGCCAGCAGCCAAGGGTTAGGGCAGGGAGGCTACGAGCAGTACTTC.